Listed below are T cell receptor beta chains from one sample, sequenced in a study of glioma-infiltrating T cells. TCRdb independently ran MiXCR on the multiplex PCR reads; one entry per CDR3 protein. The table records approximately 190,000 distinct CDR3 sequences, around 32% of them present only once. Sequencing input: glioma tissue, nonneoplastic brain tissue, or PBMCs (not recorded which). The receptors derive from a human donor with low-grade glioma or glioblastoma, undergoing nonglioma brain surgery, or in good health (not recorded which). The CDR3 runs from the conserved cysteine through the conserved F or W.

CASNSGVTGANVLTF TRBJ2-6 TRBV7-9
CASSSTRNYEQYF TRBJ2-7 TRBV7-2
CASLRDIMVGYGYTF TRBJ1-2 TRBV6-1
CATSIAGADEQYF TRBJ2-7 TRBV24-1
CASSPGQDTDTQYF TRBJ2-3 TRBV5-1
CASSLARENTEAFF TRBJ1-1 TRBV12-3/TRBV12-4
CASRQGRDEKLFF TRBJ1-4 TRBV28
CASSQDQVFAGTYNEQFF TRBJ2-1 TRBV4-2
CATSDPRITSTDTQYF TRBJ2-3 TRBV24-1
CASSPGVGNTGELFF TRBJ2-2 TRBV4-3
CASSLGATNSGRAVYF TRBJ2-7 TRBV7-2
CASSLGTGDADTQYF TRBJ2-3 TRBV7-9
CASSSLAGELFF TRBJ2-2 TRBV28
CASSPEDGQPQHF TRBJ1-5 TRBV5-1
CASSRETNTEAFF TRBJ1-1 TRBV18
CASSQEGQGRLFEQFF TRBJ2-1 TRBV4-3
CASMSQPQHF TRBJ1-5 TRBV12-3/TRBV12-4
CSARDPASSTDTQYF TRBJ2-3 TRBV20-1
CASSLGASSGANVLTF TRBJ2-6 TRBV7-2
CASSWGLAGVSGEQFF TRBJ2-1 TRBV28
CASSPQWGANYEQYF TRBJ2-7 TRBV3-1
CASNQASYNEQFF TRBJ2-1 TRBV19
CASSPGQRQETQYF TRBJ2-5 TRBV19
CSARLLAGGEQYF TRBJ2-7 TRBV20-1
CACKVGASYNEQFF TRBJ2-1 TRBV30
CASSFGTSAGREQFF TRBJ2-1 TRBV7-3
CASGVTSGGLEQYF TRBJ2-7 TRBV7-9
CAGSSPGAQETQYF TRBJ2-5 TRBV19
CASSQGTSGNTIYF TRBJ1-3 TRBV5-1
CASSLTSSPYNEQFF TRBJ2-1 TRBV9
CASSLSAYEQYF TRBJ2-7 TRBV7-9
CSALVSGGESQYF NA TRBV20-1
CSATRTGTGKNIQYF TRBJ2-4 TRBV20-1
CASTDRGSDTQYF TRBJ2-3 TRBV6-1
CASCVPGRSYTF TRBJ1-2 TRBV28
CAAGGGRAVGSYNEQFF TRBJ2-1 TRBV6-2/TRBV6-3
CASNQGLAGPGETQYF TRBJ2-5 TRBV6-2/TRBV6-3
CASSPQRSSYNEQFF TRBJ2-1 TRBV2
CASSQRLGTNSPLHF TRBJ1-6 TRBV27
CASSYSSRPPYGYTF TRBJ1-2 TRBV6-5
CASSAAGVNEQYF TRBJ2-7 TRBV19
CASRRTSGSIYEQYF TRBJ2-7 TRBV7-2
CASSSRTGTNYGYTF TRBJ1-2 TRBV6-5
CASSLAGQTTEAFF TRBJ1-1 TRBV5-1
CASSVGQGEYNEQFF TRBJ2-1 TRBV11-1
CASSSRQRDQPQHF TRBJ1-5 TRBV19
CAISEGGQRHTIYF TRBJ1-3 TRBV10-3
CAISEGTGVNTQYF TRBJ2-3 TRBV10-3
CASSLAPGQLPYF TRBJ2-7 TRBV5-1
CASSPQNSGNTIYF TRBJ1-3 TRBV11-2
CASCATGLNEKFF TRBJ2-1 TRBV6-2/TRBV6-3
CASSPGTSVGADTQYF TRBJ2-3 TRBV3-1
CASGRQGGDEQFF TRBJ2-1 TRBV12-5
CSADLLEQYF TRBJ2-7 TRBV20-1
CASSYGAGEQFF TRBJ2-1 TRBV6-2/TRBV6-3